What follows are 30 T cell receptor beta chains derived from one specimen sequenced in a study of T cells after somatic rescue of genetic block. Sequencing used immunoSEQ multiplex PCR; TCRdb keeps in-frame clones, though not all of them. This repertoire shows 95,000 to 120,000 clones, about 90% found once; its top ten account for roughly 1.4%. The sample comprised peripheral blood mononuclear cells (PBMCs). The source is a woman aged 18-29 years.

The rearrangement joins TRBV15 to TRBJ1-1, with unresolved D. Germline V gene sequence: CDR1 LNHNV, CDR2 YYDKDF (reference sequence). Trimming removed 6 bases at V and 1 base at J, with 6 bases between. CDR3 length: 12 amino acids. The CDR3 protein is CATRKGNTEAFF. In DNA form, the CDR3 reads TGTGCCACCAGGAAGGGGAACACTGAAGCTTTCTTT.

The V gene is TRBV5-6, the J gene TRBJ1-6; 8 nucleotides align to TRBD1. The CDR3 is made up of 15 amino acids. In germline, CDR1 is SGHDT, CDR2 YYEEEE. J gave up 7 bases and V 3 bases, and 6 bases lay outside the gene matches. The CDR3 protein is CASSSRQGRNSPLHF. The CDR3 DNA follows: TGTGCCAGCAGCTCGAGACAGGGGCGGAATTCACCCCTCCACTTT. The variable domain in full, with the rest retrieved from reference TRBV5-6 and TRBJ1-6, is DAGVTQSPTHLIKTRGQQVTLRCSPKSGHDTVSWYQQALGQGPQFIFQYYEEEERQRGNFPDRFSGHQFPNYSSELNVNALLLGDSALYLCASSSRQGRNSPLHFGNGTRLTVT.

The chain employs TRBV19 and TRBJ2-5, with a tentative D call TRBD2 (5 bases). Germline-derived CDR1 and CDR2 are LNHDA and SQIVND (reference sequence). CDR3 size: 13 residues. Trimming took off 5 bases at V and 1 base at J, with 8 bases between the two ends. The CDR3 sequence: CASSAGVQETQYF. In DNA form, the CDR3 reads TGTGCCAGTAGTGCCGGGGTCCAAGAGACCCAGTACTTC. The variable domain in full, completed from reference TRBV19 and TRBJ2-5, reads DGGITQSPKYLFRKEGQNVTLSCEQNLNHDAMYWYRQDPGQGLRLIYYSQIVNDFQKGDIAEGYSVSREKKESFPLTVTSAQKNPTAFYLCASSAGVQETQYFGPGTRLLVL.

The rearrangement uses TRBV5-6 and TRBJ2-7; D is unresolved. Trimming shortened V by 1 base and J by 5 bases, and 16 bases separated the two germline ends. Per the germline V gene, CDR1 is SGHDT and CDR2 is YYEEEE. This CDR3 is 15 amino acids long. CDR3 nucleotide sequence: TGTGCCAGCAGCTTGCGGCAGAGAAATATCAACGAGCAGTACTTC. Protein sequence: CASSLRQRNINEQYF. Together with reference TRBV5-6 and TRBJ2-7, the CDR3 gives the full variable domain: DAGVTQSPTHLIKTRGQQVTLRCSPKSGHDTVSWYQQALGQGPQFIFQYYEEEERQRGNFPDRFSGHQFPNYSSELNVNALLLGDSALYLCASSLRQRNINEQYFGPGTRLTVT.

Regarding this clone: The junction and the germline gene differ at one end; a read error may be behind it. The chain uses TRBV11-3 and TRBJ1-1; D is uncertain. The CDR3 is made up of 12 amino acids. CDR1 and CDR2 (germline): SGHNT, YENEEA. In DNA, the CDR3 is TGTGCCAGCAGCTTACACAACACTAAAGCTTTCTTT. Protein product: CASSLHNTKAFF. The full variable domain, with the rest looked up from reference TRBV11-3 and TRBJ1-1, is EAGVVQSPRYKIIEKKQPVAFWCNPISGHNTLYWYLQNLGQGPELLIRYENEEAVDDSQLPKDRFSAERLKGVDSTLKIQPAELGDSAVYLCASSLHNTKAFFGQGTRLTVV.

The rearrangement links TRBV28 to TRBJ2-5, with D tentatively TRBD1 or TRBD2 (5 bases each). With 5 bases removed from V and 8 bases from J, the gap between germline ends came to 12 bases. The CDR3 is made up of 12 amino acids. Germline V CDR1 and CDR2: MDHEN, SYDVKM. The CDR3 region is CASSPGTATQYF. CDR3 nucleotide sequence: TGTGCCAGCAGTCCCGGGACCGCTACCCAGTACTTC.

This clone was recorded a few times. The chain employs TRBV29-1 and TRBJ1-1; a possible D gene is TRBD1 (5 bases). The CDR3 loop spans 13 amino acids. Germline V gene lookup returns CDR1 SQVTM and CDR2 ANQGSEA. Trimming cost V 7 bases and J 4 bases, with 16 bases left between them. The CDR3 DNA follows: TGCAGCGCCGAAGGGGTGGGGCTCACTGAAGCTTTCTTT. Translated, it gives CSAEGVGLTEAFF.

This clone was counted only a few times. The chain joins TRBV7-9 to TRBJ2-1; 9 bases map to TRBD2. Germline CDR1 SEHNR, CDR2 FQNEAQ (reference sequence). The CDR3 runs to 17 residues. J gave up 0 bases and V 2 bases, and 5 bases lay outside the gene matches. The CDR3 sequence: CASSLRLAGSSYNEQFF. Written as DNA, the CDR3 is TGTGCCAGCAGCTTAAGGCTAGCGGGGAGCTCCTACAATGAGCAGTTCTTC.

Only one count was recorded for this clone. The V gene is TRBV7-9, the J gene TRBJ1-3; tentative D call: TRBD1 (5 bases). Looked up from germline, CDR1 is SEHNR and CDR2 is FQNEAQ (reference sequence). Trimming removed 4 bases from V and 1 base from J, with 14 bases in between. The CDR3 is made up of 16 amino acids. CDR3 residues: CASSYPGLRSGNTIYF. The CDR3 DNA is TGTGCCAGCAGCTACCCGGGACTCAGATCTGGAAACACCATATATTTT.

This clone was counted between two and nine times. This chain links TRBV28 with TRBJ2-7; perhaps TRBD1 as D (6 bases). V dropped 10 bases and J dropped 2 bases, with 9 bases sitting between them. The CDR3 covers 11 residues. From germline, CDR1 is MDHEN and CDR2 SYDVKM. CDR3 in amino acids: CATDSPYEQYF. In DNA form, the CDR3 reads TGTGCCACGGACAGTCCCTACGAGCAGTACTTC. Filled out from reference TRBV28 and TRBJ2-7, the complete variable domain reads DVKVTQSSRYLVKRTGEKVFLECVQDMDHENMFWYRQDPGLGLRLIYFSYDVKMKEKGDIPEGYSVSREKKERFSLILESASTNQTSMYLCATDSPYEQYFGPGTRLTVT.

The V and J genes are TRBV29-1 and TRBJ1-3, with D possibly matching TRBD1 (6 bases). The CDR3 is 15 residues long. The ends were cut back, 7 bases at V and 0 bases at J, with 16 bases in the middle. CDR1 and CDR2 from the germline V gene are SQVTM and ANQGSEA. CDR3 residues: CSADRGGGSGNTIYF. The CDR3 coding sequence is TGCAGCGCTGATAGGGGGGGTGGCTCTGGAAACACCATATATTTT.

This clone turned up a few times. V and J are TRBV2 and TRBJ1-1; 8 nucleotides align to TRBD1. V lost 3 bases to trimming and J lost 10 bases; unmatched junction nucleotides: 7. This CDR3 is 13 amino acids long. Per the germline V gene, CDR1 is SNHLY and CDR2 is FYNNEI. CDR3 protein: CASSENPGGPAFF. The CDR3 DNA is TGTGCCAGCAGTGAGAATCCAGGGGGCCCAGCTTTCTTT. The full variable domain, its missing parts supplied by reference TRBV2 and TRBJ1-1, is EPEVTQTPSHQVTQMGQEVILRCVPISNHLYFYWYRQILGQKVEFLVSFYNNEISEKSEIFDDQFSVERPDGSNFTLKIRSTKLEDSAMYFCASSENPGGPAFFGQGTRLTVV.

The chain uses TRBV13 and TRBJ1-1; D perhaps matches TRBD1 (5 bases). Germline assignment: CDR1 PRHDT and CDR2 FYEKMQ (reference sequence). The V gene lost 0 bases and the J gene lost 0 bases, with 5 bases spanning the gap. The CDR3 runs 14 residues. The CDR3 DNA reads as TGTGCCAGCAGCTTAGGGGGACTGAACACTGAAGCTTTCTTT. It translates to CASSLGGLNTEAFF.

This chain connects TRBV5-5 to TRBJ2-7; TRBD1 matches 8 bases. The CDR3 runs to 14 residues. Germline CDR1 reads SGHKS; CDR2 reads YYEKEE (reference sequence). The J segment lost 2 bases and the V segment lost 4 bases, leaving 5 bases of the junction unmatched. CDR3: CASSQRTGTYEQYF. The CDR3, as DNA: TGTGCCAGCAGCCAGAGGACAGGGACCTACGAGCAGTACTTC. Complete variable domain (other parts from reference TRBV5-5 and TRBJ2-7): DAGVTQSPTHLIKTRGQQVTLRCSPISGHKSVSWYQQVLGQGPQFIFQYYEKEERGRGNFPDRFSARQFPNYSSELNVNALLLGDSALYLCASSQRTGTYEQYFGPGTRLTVT.

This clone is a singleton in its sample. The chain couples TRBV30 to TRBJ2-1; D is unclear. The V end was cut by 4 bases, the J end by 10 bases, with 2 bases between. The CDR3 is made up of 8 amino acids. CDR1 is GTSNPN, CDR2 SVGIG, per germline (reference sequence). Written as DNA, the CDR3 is TGTGCCTGGATCGAGCAGTTCTTC. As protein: CAWIEQFF.

In DNA, the CDR3 is TGTGCCATACAGGGTCTATACAATGAGCAGTTCTTC. Translation: CAIQGLYNEQFF. The rearrangement links TRBV10-3 to TRBJ2-1, with D maybe TRBD1 (6 bases). Germline V gives CDR1 ENHRY, CDR2 SYGVKD. There are 12 residues in the CDR3. V was cut by 9 bases and J by 4 bases, with 10 bases left in between.

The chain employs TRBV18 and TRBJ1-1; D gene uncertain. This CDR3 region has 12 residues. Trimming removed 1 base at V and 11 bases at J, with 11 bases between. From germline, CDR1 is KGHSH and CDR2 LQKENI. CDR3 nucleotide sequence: TGTGCCAGCTCACCACTGCGGGATACGGCTTTCTTT. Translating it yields CASSPLRDTAFF. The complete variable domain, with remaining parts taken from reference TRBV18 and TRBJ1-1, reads NAGVMQNPRHLVRRRGQEARLRCSPMKGHSHVYWYRQLPEEGLKFMVYLQKENIIDESGMPKERFSAEFPKEGPSILRIQQVVRGDSAAYFCASSPLRDTAFFGQGTRLTVV.

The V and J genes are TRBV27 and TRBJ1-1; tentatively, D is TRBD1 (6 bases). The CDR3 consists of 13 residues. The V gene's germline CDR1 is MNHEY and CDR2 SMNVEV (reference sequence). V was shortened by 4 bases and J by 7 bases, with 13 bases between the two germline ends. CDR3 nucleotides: TGTGCCAGCAGTTCGGGAGGACAGATTGAAGCTTTCTTT. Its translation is CASSSGGQIEAFF.

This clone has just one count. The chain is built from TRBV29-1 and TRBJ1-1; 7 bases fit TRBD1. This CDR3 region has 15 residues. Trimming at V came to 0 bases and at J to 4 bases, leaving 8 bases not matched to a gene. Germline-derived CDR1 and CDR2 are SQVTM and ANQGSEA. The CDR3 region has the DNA TGCAGCGTTGAAGAGATGACAGGGAAAGGCACTGAAGCTTTCTTT. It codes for CSVEEMTGKGTEAFF. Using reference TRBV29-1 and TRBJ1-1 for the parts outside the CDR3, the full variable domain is SAVISQKPSRDICQRGTSLTIQCQVDSQVTMMFWYRQQPGQSLTLIATANQGSEATYESGFVIDKFPISRPNLTFSTLTVSNMSPEDSSIYLCSVEEMTGKGTEAFFGQGTRLTVV.

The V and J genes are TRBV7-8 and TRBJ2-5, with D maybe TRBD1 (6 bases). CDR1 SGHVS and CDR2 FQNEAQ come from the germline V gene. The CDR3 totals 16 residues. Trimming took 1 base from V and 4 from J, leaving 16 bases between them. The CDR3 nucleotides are TGTGCCAGCAGCTTAGGTAGGGCAGGGGCCCGAGAGACCCAGTACTTC. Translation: CASSLGRAGARETQYF.

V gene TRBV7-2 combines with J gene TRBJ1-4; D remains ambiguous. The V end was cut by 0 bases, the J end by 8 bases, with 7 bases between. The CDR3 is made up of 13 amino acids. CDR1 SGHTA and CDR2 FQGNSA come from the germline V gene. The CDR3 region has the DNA TGTGCCAGCAGCTTAGCGATTGAAGAAAAACTGTTTTTT. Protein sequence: CASSLAIEEKLFF. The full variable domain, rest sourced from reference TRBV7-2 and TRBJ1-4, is GAGVSQSPSNKVTEKGKDVELRCDPISGHTALYWYRQSLGQGLEFLIYFQGNSAPDKSGLPSDRFSAERTGGSVSTLTIQRTQQEDSAVYLCASSLAIEEKLFFGSGTQLSVL.

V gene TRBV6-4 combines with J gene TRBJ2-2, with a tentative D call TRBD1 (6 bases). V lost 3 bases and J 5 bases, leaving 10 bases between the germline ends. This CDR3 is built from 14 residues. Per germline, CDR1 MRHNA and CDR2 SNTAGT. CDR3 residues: CASSEQQGTGELFF. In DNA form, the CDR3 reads TGTGCCAGCAGTGAGCAGCAGGGGACCGGGGAGCTGTTTTTT.

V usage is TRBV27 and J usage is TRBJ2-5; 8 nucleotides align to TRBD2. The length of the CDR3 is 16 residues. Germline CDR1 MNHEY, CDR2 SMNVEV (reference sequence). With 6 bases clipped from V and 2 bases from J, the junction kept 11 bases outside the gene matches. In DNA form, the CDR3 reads TGTGCCAGCAGCCTAAGCGGGACTAGACCACAAGAGACCCAGTACTTC. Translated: CASSLSGTRPQETQYF.

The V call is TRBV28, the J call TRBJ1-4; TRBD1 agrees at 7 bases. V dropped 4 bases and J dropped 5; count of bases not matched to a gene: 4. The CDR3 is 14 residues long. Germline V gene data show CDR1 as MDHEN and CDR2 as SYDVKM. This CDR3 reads CASSSGTVNEKLFF. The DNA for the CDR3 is TGTGCCAGCAGTTCCGGGACAGTGAATGAAAAACTGTTTTTT.

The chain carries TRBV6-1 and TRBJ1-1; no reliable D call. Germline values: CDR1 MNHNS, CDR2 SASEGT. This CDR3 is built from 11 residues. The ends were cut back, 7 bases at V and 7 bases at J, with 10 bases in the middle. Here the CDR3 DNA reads TGTGCCAGCATTGTCTCCATTGAAGCTTTCTTT. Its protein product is CASIVSIEAFF.

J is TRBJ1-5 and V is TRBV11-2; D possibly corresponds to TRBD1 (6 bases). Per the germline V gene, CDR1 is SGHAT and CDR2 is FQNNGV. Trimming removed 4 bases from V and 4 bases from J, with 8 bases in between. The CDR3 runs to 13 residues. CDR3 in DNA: TGTGCCAGCAGCTCCCAGGGGAATCAGCCCCAGCATTTT. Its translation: CASSSQGNQPQHF.

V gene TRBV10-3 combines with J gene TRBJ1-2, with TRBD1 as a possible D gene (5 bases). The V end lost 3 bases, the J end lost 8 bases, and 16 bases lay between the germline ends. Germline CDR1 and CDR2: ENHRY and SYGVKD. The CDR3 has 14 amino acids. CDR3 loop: CAISDGGARRGYTF. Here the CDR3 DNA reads TGTGCCATCAGTGACGGAGGGGCCAGAAGGGGCTACACCTTC.

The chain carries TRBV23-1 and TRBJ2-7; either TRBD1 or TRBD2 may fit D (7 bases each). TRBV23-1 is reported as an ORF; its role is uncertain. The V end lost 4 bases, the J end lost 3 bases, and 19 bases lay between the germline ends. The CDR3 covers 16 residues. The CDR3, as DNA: TGCGCCAGCAGTCGCAGGGGGGGGGACTCCGACTACGAGCAGTACTTC. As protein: CASSRRGGDSDYEQYF.

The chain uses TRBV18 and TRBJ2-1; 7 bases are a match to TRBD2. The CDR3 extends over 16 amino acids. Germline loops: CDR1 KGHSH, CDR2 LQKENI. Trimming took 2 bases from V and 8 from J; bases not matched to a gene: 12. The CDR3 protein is CASSPMGVGLDDEQFF. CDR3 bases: TGTGCCAGCTCACCAATGGGGGTCGGACTAGATGATGAGCAGTTCTTC.

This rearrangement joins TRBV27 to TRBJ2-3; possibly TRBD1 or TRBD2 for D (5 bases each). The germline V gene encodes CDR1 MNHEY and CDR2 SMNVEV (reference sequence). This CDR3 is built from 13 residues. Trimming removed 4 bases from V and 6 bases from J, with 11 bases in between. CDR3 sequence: CASSWGPGDTQYF. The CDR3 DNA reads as TGTGCCAGCAGTTGGGGACCTGGGGATACGCAGTATTTT.